What follows is one T cell receptor (beta chain) and its context. The germline CDR1 and CDR2 sequences are SGHRS and YFSETQ. CDR3 length: 15 residues. Trimming took off 0 bases at V and 3 bases at J, with 11 bases between the two ends. This entry belongs to a study of blood T cells in healthy people across ages. With a J-beta primer mix and a sample-barcoded 5' primer, a second PCR ran roughly 6 to 12 cycles. In TCRdb, the 5' RACE reads were re-called with MiXCR into one record per CDR3 protein. This sample has about 1 million distinct CDR3 sequences; around 45% occur once, and the top ten carry approximately 20%.

The sequence derives from a woman aged 60-75 years in good health. The sequenced material came from blood. The chain couples TRBV5-1 to TRBJ2-3; perhaps TRBD2 as D (6 bases). In nucleotides, the CDR3 is TGCGCCAGCAGCTTGGCCGGGACTGAGACAGATACGCAGTATTTT. Translation gives CASSLAGTETDTQYF.